A single sample is the source of the 7 T cell receptor beta chains below, sequenced in a study of shared clonotypes between healthy human individuals (dated by TCRdb to the early 2020s). Libraries were made using the immunoSEQ multiplex PCR assay. As stored in TCRdb, this immuneACCESS dataset retains in-frame rearrangements with V and J assigned. A fraction of the clones does not appear; measured against another copy, unresolved V genes explain less than half of the discrepancy, and the remainder lacks a known reason. Within this sample are approximately 2.5 million clones, with under 95% of them counted one time only. Jointly, the top ten make up about 0.38% of the sample. Sequencing was carried out using naive CD4+ T cells from PBMCs. The cell subset or site label for this specimen denotes: CD45RA+ positively selected. These receptors were obtained from a man aged 18 to 30 in good health. Some clones in this sample may be carry-over from other donors' samples.

This sequence joins TRBV5-4 and TRBJ2-5; the match to TRBD2 covers 15 bases. The CDR3 sequence is 15 residues long. The germline V gene encodes CDR1 SGHNT and CDR2 YYREEE (reference sequence). The trim removed 3 bases at V and 5 bases at J, leaving 2 bases unmatched. The CDR3 sequence is CASSSGTSGGETQYF. The CDR3, as DNA: TGTGCCAGCAGCTCCGGGACTAGCGGGGGGGAGACCCAGTACTTC. Looking up the rest from reference TRBV5-4 and TRBJ2-5 gives the full variable domain: ETGVTQSPTHLIKTRGQQVTLRCSSQSGHNTVSWYQQALGQGPQFIFQYYREEENGRGNFPPRFSGLQFPNYSSELNVNALELDDSALYLCASSSGTSGGETQYFGPGTRLLVL.

The sample holds one count of this clone. This CDR3 is also generated by other DNA sequences in the sample. V and J are TRBV13 and TRBJ2-7; D unresolved. Germline-derived CDR1 and CDR2 are PRHDT and FYEKMQ (reference sequence). V lost 0 bases and J 2 bases, leaving 11 bases between the germline ends. The CDR3 consists of 15 residues. CDR3 DNA: TGTGCCAGCAGCTTAGGAACGCGCGTCACCTACGAGCAGTACTTC. Its protein is CASSLGTRVTYEQYF. The whole variable domain, filled in from reference TRBV13 and TRBJ2-7, reads AAGVIQSPRHLIKEKRETATLKCYPIPRHDTVYWYQQGPGQDPQFLISFYEKMQSDKGSIPDRFSAQQFSDYHSELNMSSLELGDSALYFCASSLGTRVTYEQYFGPGTRLTVT.

CDR3 sequence: CASSGGQGSAKNIQYF. As DNA, the CDR3 is TGTGCCAGCAGCGGGGGACAGGGATCAGCCAAAAACATTCAGTACTTC. This sequence joins TRBV5-4 and TRBJ2-4; 9 bases agree with TRBD1. The CDR3 contains 16 residues. CDR1 is SGHNT, CDR2 YYREEE, per germline (reference sequence). V gave up 4 bases and J gave up 0 bases; unmatched junction bases: 5.

The CDR3 here is CSARSPRGYTF. The DNA of the CDR3 is TGCAGTGCTAGATCCCCGAGGGGCTACACCTTC. The chain has TRBV20-1 and TRBJ1-2; D uncertain. Germline V gene data show CDR1 as DFQATT and CDR2 as SNEGSKA (reference sequence). CDR3 size: 11 residues. The germline V and J ends were trimmed by 2 bases and 8 bases, with 9 bases remaining between them.

The chain has TRBV29-1 and TRBJ1-5; D is perhaps TRBD1 (6 bases). Germline CDR1 is SQVTM and CDR2 is ANQGSEA. This CDR3 is 14 amino acids long. Trimming took off 6 bases at V and 2 bases at J, with 14 bases between the two ends. The CDR3 region is CSVAQGRGNQPQHF. The CDR3 nucleotides read TGCAGCGTCGCACAGGGTAGGGGCAATCAGCCCCAGCATTTT.

Only one count was recorded for this clone. The chain employs TRBV6-5 and TRBJ2-7; 7 bases match TRBD1. The germline V gene has CDR1 MNHEY and CDR2 SVGAGI. This CDR3 contains 11 residues. The J segment lost 4 bases and the V segment lost 6 bases, leaving 0 bases of the junction unmatched. The CDR3 loop is CASRTGYEQYF. The CDR3 DNA is TGTGCCAGCAGGACAGGGTACGAGCAGTACTTC.

The rearrangement uses TRBV19 and TRBJ1-1; the match to TRBD1 covers 8 bases. Germline V gene lookup returns CDR1 LNHDA and CDR2 SQIVND (reference sequence). The CDR3 extends over 13 amino acids. V was pared by 10 bases and J by 0 bases, with 4 bases of the junction left unmatched. The CDR3 sequence: CATTTGVNTEAFF. The CDR3 DNA is TGTGCCACCACGACAGGGGTGAACACTGAAGCTTTCTTT.